The rows below give T cell receptor beta chains drawn from one sample of a study of cytomegalovirus exposure and HLA in healthy donors. Assay used: immunoSEQ multiplex PCR; TCRdb lists only in-frame clones, some missing. The sample lists fewer than 100,000 clones; nearly 95% were seen once. The sequencing sample was made of PBMCs. All receptors derive from a woman younger than 35 in good health and CMV-seronegative. Both conserved end residues are part of each CDR3. Each record gives: V gene, D gene, J gene, clone size, CDR3 DNA, CDR3 protein. The D gene is left open where the match is weak. Rows may omit the clone size; those that give it use once, few, many or a size class.

v_gene: TRBV9
d_gene: TRBD1
j_gene: TRBJ1-3
abundance: -
CDR3nt: TGTGCCAGCAGCGCCACAGGGGGCGAATTAGGAAACACCATATATTTT
CDR3aa: CASSATGGELGNTIYF

v_gene: TRBV7-9
d_gene: -
j_gene: TRBJ2-3
abundance: -
CDR3nt: TGTGCCAGCAGACACCAATCTAGCGAGGGGATGGATACGCAGTATTTT
CDR3aa: CASRHQSSEGMDTQYF

v_gene: TRBV6-1
d_gene: TRBD1
j_gene: TRBJ1-3
abundance: -
CDR3nt: TGTGCCAGCAGTGAGTGGGACAGTAGTGGAAACACCATATATTTT
CDR3aa: CASSEWDSSGNTIYF

v_gene: TRBV9
d_gene: -
j_gene: TRBJ2-1
abundance: -
CDR3nt: TGTGCCAGCAGCGATCAGGGCCTCGCATACAATGAGCAGTTCTTC
CDR3aa: CASSDQGLAYNEQFF

v_gene: TRBV6-5
d_gene: TRBD1
j_gene: TRBJ2-7
abundance: -
CDR3nt: TGTGCCAGCAGTTACTCGTCCGGGACAGGGTACTACGAGCAGTACTTC
CDR3aa: CASSYSSGTGYYEQYF

v_gene: TRBV27
d_gene: -
j_gene: TRBJ1-2
abundance: -
CDR3nt: TGTGCCAGCAGTCAGGCAGGGTTCCGGGGCTACACCTTC
CDR3aa: CASSQAGFRGYTF

v_gene: TRBV5-1
d_gene: -
j_gene: TRBJ1-2
abundance: -
CDR3nt: TGCGCCAGCAGCCCCGGACAGAGCTATGGCTACACCTTC
CDR3aa: CASSPGQSYGYTF

v_gene: TRBV4-2
d_gene: -
j_gene: TRBJ1-1
abundance: -
CDR3nt: TGTGCCAGCAGCGAGGGCCAGGCCCCTGAAGCTTTCTTT
CDR3aa: CASSEGQAPEAFF

v_gene: TRBV2
d_gene: TRBD1
j_gene: TRBJ2-2
abundance: -
CDR3nt: TGTGCCAGCAGAGAGCCCAGACAGGGGGCATACACCGGGGAGCTGTTTTTT
CDR3aa: CASREPRQGAYTGELFF

v_gene: TRBV7-2
d_gene: -
j_gene: TRBJ1-1
abundance: -
CDR3nt: TGTGCCAGCAGCCCCCGACGGGAGCTGAACACTGAAGCTTTCTTT
CDR3aa: CASSPRRELNTEAFF

v_gene: TRBV28
d_gene: -
j_gene: TRBJ2-1
abundance: -
CDR3nt: TGTGCCACCGTTGGGGGGGCGATCCTGGTTGGCGATGAGCAGTTCTTC
CDR3aa: CATVGGAILVGDEQFF

v_gene: TRBV7-9
d_gene: -
j_gene: TRBJ2-5
abundance: once
CDR3nt: TGTGCCAGCAGCTTAGTAACCCGGGAGAGAGAGACCCAGTACTTC
CDR3aa: CASSLVTRERETQYF

v_gene: TRBV10-2
d_gene: -
j_gene: TRBJ1-1
abundance: -
CDR3nt: TGCGCCAGCCGACTCCAGGGAATCACTGAAGCTTTCTTT
CDR3aa: CASRLQGITEAFF

v_gene: TRBV18
d_gene: -
j_gene: TRBJ2-7
abundance: medium-sized
CDR3nt: TGTGCCAGCTCATCAATCCGGGGGGCCTCCTACGAGCAGTACTTC
CDR3aa: CASSSIRGASYEQYF

v_gene: TRBV5-6
d_gene: -
j_gene: TRBJ2-5
abundance: -
CDR3nt: TGTGCCAGCAGATCGTACCAAGAGACCCAGTACTTC
CDR3aa: CASRSYQETQYF

v_gene: TRBV5-5
d_gene: TRBD1
j_gene: TRBJ2-7
abundance: -
CDR3nt: TGTGCCAGCAGGATCACAGGGGGCGCTGGGGACGAGCAGTACTTC
CDR3aa: CASRITGGAGDEQYF

v_gene: TRBV5-5
d_gene: TRBD1
j_gene: TRBJ2-3
abundance: -
CDR3nt: TGTGCCAGCAGCTTGGTATACCGGGACAGGAAAGAAGATACGCAGTATTTT
CDR3aa: CASSLVYRDRKEDTQYF

v_gene: TRBV7-6
d_gene: -
j_gene: TRBJ2-7
abundance: -
CDR3nt: TGTGCCAGCAGCTCCCTTCCCGCCTACGAGCAGTACTTC
CDR3aa: CASSSLPAYEQYF

v_gene: TRBV11-2
d_gene: -
j_gene: TRBJ2-7
abundance: -
CDR3nt: TGTGCCAGCAGCCTCGAGGCTTACGAGCAGTACTTC
CDR3aa: CASSLEAYEQYF

v_gene: TRBV7-9
d_gene: -
j_gene: TRBJ2-5
abundance: -
CDR3nt: TGTGCCAGCAGCCAATCAGGCGTCCAAGAGACCCAGTACTTC
CDR3aa: CASSQSGVQETQYF

v_gene: TRBV2
d_gene: TRBD2
j_gene: TRBJ2-1
abundance: once
CDR3nt: TGTGCCAGCAGTGACGCAGCGGGGTACAATGAGCAGTTCTTC
CDR3aa: CASSDAAGYNEQFF

v_gene: TRBV7-2
d_gene: TRBD1
j_gene: TRBJ1-1
abundance: -
CDR3nt: TGTGCCAGCAGCGGGACAGGGGTGGGCTATTGGGCTGAAGCTTTCTTT
CDR3aa: CASSGTGVGYWAEAFF

v_gene: TRBV2
d_gene: -
j_gene: TRBJ2-5
abundance: -
CDR3nt: TGTGCCAGCGGACTCGACCAAGAGACCCAGTACTTC
CDR3aa: CASGLDQETQYF

v_gene: TRBV27
d_gene: -
j_gene: TRBJ2-7
abundance: -
CDR3nt: TGTGCCAGCAGTTTATCGTGGCAGGGGACCTACGAGCAGTACTTC
CDR3aa: CASSLSWQGTYEQYF

v_gene: TRBV6-1
d_gene: -
j_gene: TRBJ2-6
abundance: once
CDR3nt: TGTGCCAGCAGTGAAACAGCTGGCTCTGGGGCCAACGTCCTGACTTTC
CDR3aa: CASSETAGSGANVLTF

v_gene: TRBV2
d_gene: TRBD2
j_gene: TRBJ2-1
abundance: -
CDR3nt: TGTGCCAGCAGTCCTCTAGCGGGGGGCCACAATGAGCAGTTCTTC
CDR3aa: CASSPLAGGHNEQFF

v_gene: TRBV4-2
d_gene: TRBD2
j_gene: TRBJ2-1
abundance: -
CDR3nt: TGTGCCAGCAGCCAAGATCGTCGGGACTACCAGTTCTTC
CDR3aa: CASSQDRRDYQFF

v_gene: TRBV7-9
d_gene: -
j_gene: TRBJ2-7
abundance: -
CDR3nt: TGTGCCAGCAGCCGAGACATACCCTACGAGCAGTACTTC
CDR3aa: CASSRDIPYEQYF